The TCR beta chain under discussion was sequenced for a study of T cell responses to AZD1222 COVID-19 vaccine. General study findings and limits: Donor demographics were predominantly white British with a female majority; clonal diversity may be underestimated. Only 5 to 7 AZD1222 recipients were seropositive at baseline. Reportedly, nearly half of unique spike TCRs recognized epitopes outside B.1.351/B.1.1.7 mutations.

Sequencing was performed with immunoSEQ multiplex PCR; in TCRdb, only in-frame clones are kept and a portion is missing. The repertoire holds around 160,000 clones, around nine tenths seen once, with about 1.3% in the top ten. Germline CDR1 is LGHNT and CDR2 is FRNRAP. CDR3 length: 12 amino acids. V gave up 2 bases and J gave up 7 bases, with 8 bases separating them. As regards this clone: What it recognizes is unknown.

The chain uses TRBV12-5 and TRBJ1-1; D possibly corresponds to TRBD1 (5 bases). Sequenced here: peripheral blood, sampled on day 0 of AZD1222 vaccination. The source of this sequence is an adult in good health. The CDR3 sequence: CASGLLDSEAFF. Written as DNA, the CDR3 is TGTGCTAGTGGTTTGCTAGACAGTGAAGCTTTCTTT. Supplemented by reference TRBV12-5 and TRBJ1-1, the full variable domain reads DARVTQTPRHKVTEMGQEVTMRCQPILGHNTVFWYRQTMMQGLELLAYFRNRAPLDDSGMPKDRFSAEMPDATLATLKIQPSEPRDSAVYFCASGLLDSEAFFGQGTRLTVV.